This is a list of T cell receptor beta chains from one sample in a study of tumor-infiltrating lymphocytes in oesophageal squamous cell carcinoma. TCRdb passed the PCR reads through MiXCR, listing each CDR3 protein once. The repertoire includes approximately 17,000 distinct CDR3 sequences, 44% of them detected once, and about two fifths sits in the top ten. Sequenced input: blood. The receptors were gathered from a female donor with esophageal squamous cell carcinoma. CDR3s include the opening cysteine and the closing phenylalanine or tryptophan. The order of the fields is V gene, J gene, CDR3 protein.

TRBV19	TRBJ2-1	CASSKGIPSYNEQFF
TRBV28	TRBJ2-7	CASSFPRGGGNSPLHF
TRBV19	TRBJ2-3	CANRTSGGHTDTQYF
TRBV7-2	TRBJ1-2	CASSPYLTGGGGYTF
TRBV6-5	-	CASSEQGRETQYF
TRBV7-8	TRBJ2-1	CASSLIPGQANEQFF
TRBV7-3	TRBJ2-2	CASSLMAQGNTGELFF
TRBV7-4	-	CASSLVPIADEQFF
TRBV20-1	TRBJ1-5	CSADPGQLSPNQPQHF
TRBV28	TRBJ1-1	CTSSLGGRNEQFF
TRBV7-6	-	CASSLTSGSGCETQYF
TRBV5-4	TRBJ2-1	CASSLAGSSSYNEQFF
TRBV11-2	-	CASSLSAYSYEQYF
TRBV19	TRBJ2-1	CASSRKGADNEQFF